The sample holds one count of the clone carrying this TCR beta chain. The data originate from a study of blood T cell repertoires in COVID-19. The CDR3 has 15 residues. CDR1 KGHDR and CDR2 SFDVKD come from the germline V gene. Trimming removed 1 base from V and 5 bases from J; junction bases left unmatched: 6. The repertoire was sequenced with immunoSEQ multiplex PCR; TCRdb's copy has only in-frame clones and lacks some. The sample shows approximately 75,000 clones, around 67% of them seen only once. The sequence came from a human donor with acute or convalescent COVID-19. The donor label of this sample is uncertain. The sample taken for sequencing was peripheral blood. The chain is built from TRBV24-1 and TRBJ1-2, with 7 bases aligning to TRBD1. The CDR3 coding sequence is TGTGCCACCAGTGATTTTACCGGGACAGAGTATGGCTACACCTTC. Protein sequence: CATSDFTGTEYGYTF.